The clone carrying this TCR beta chain was recorded a few times. Its target is not known. The source of the sample is a study of identical twins. The study, taken as a whole, reports: Cord blood beta clonotypes that were abundant carried fewer insertions, and memory repertoires showed no such trend.

TCRdb passed the 5' RACE reads through MiXCR, listing each CDR3 protein once. The table includes about 520,000 distinct CDR3 sequences, under 25% detected once. V lost 6 bases, J lost 5 bases, and 19 bases stayed unmatched. The CDR3 is 19 residues long. Looked up from germline, CDR1 is SGHAT and CDR2 is FQDESV (reference sequence). The data were also submitted as part of a second study, on T cells expressing NK-cell markers. That source reports: NKG2C+ dominant clonotypes from several donors made up roughly 1.0-7.5% of CD8+ T cells. Topping the CD3+CD56-NKG2C+ fraction as well were these clonotypes, in a few donors.

The chain joins TRBV11-1 to TRBJ2-6; 7 bases align to TRBD1. The sequence was obtained from a woman aged 18-29 years in good health. Sequenced sample: CD4+ T cells sorted from blood. The CDR3 spells CASSPIWTRQGIRANVLTF. The CDR3 nucleotides are TGTGCCAGCAGTCCGATATGGACCAGACAGGGAATTAGGGCCAACGTCCTGACTTTC.